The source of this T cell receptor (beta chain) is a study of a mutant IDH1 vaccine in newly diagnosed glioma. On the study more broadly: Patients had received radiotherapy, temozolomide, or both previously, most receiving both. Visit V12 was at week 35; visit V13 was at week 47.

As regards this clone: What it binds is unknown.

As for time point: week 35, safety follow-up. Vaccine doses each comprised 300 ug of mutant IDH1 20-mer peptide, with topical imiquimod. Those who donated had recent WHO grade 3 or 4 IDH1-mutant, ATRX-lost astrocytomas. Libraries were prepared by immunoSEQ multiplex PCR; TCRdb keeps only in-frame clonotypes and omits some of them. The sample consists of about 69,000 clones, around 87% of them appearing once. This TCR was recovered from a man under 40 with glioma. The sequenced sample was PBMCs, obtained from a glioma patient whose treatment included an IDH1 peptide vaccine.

Here the CDR3 reads CASSLDRGANEKLFF. The CDR3 bases are TGCGCCAGCAGCTTGGACAGGGGAGCTAATGAAAAACTGTTTTTT. The chain has TRBV5-1 and TRBJ1-4; TRBD1 aligns across 7 bases. Germline CDR1 SGHRS, CDR2 YFSETQ. The CDR3 contains 15 residues. The V gene end was trimmed by 0 bases and the J gene end by 3 bases; junction bases not matched to a gene: 2. Full variable domain (missing parts from reference TRBV5-1 and TRBJ1-4): KAGVTQTPRYLIKTRGQQVTLSCSPISGHRSVSWYQQTPGQGLQFLFEYFSETQRNKGNFPGRFSGRQFSNSRSEMNVSTLELGDSALYLCASSLDRGANEKLFFGSGTQLSVL.